The rows below give T cell receptor beta chains drawn from one sample of a study of cytomegalovirus exposure and HLA in healthy donors. Data came from immunoSEQ multiplex PCR; TCRdb stores just in-frame clones and leaves some out. The sample yields fewer than 300,000 clones, 80% to 90% seen once. The sample taken for sequencing was PBMCs. All receptors come from a man aged 40-49 years in good health and CMV-seropositive. Both conserved end residues are part of each CDR3. The D gene is left open where the match is weak. Some rows mark clone size as missing; the rest say once, few, many or name a class of expanded clone.

TRBJ1-5,NA,TRBV4-3,NA,CASSQDYRAQPQHF,TGCGCCAGCAGCCAAGATTACAGAGCCCAGCCCCAGCATTTT
TRBJ2-1,NA,TRBV4-3,TRBD2,CASSQGSAGAYNEQFF,TGCGCCAGCAGCCAAGGCTCAGCGGGAGCCTACAATGAGCAGTTCTTC
TRBJ2-7,once,TRBV7-2,NA,CASSLVSGIPEQYF,TGTGCCAGCAGCTTAGTATCAGGAATCCCTGAGCAGTACTTC
TRBJ1-2,few,TRBV4-1,NA,CASSPQQGVYGYTF,TGCGCCAGCAGCCCTCAACAGGGTGTCTATGGCTACACCTTC
TRBJ2-5,NA,TRBV29-1,TRBD1,CSVEGQGGWTQYF,TGCAGCGTTGAGGGACAGGGGGGTTGGACCCAGTACTTC
TRBJ1-5,NA,TRBV7-9,NA,CASSPGGGVFRSNQPQHF,TGTGCCAGCAGTCCTGGGGGGGGCGTCTTCAGGAGCAATCAGCCCCAGCATTTT
TRBJ2-2,few,TRBV4-1,NA,CASSQEPGTGELFF,TGCGCCAGCAGCCAAGAACCAGGGACCGGGGAGCTGTTTTTT
TRBJ2-7,NA,TRBV4-2,TRBD2,CASSHPFGLAGGEPLF,TGTGCCAGCAGCCACCCGTTCGGACTAGCGGGAGGGGAGCCCCTATTC
TRBJ2-7,NA,TRBV29-1,TRBD2,CSVEDLGRGTSYEQYF,TGCAGCGTTGAAGATCTGGGACGGGGGACTAGCTACGAGCAGTACTTC
TRBJ2-1,NA,TRBV4-2,NA,CASSPNAVGYNEQFF,TGTGCCAGCAGCCCCAACGCGGTAGGATACAATGAGCAGTTCTTC
TRBJ2-1,NA,TRBV27,NA,CARVGAIDEQFF,TGTGCCAGGGTCGGAGCGATCGATGAGCAGTTCTTC
TRBJ2-7,NA,TRBV21-1,NA,CASSRIVRGPAYEQYF,TGTGCCAGCAGCCGGATCGTCAGGGGCCCCGCTTACGAGCAGTACTTC
TRBJ1-1,NA,TRBV28,TRBD1,CASSFLLGQGENTEAFF,TGTGCCAGCAGTTTCCTCCTTGGACAGGGCGAAAACACTGAAGCTTTCTTT
TRBJ1-1,NA,TRBV5-1,NA,CASSSGHQNTEAFF,TGCGCCAGCAGCTCGGGACACCAAAACACTGAAGCTTTCTTT
TRBJ2-2,NA,TRBV7-9,TRBD2,CSSSNPSGSDTGELFF,TGTTCCAGCAGCAACCCTAGCGGGAGCGACACCGGGGAGCTGTTTTTT
TRBJ2-7,once,TRBV19,TRBD1,CASSMGTGIYEQYF,TGTGCCAGTAGTATGGGGACAGGGATATACGAGCAGTACTTC
TRBJ2-7,NA,TRBV19,TRBD1,CASSIGTGAPYEQYF,TGTGCCAGTAGTATAGGGACAGGGGCTCCCTACGAGCAGTACTTC
TRBJ1-1,few,TRBV5-1,TRBD1,CASSPQGGNTEAFF,TGCGCCAGCAGCCCACAGGGGGGAAACACTGAAGCTTTCTTT
TRBJ1-1,NA,TRBV6-4,NA,CASSEGGGATEAFF,TGTGCCAGCAGTGAAGGAGGGGGGGCAACTGAAGCTTTCTTT
TRBJ2-7,NA,TRBV5-4,TRBD2,CASSSELAGSYEQYF,TGTGCCAGCAGCTCGGAACTAGCGGGGTCCTACGAGCAGTACTTC
TRBJ2-1,NA,TRBV6-6,TRBD2,CASSYSGTSNEQFF,TGTGCCAGCAGTTACTCTGGGACTAGCAATGAGCAGTTCTTC
TRBJ2-7,NA,TRBV21-1,NA,CASSNPRGYEQYF,TGTGCCAGCAGCAACCCTAGGGGCTACGAGCAGTACTTC
TRBJ2-1,NA,TRBV21-1,NA,CASTPTTTGGSYNEQFF,TGTGCCAGCACACCGACAACGACAGGGGGGTCCTACAATGAGCAGTTCTTC
TRBJ1-2,NA,TRBV11-2,TRBD1,CASSLHIREGADYGYTF,TGTGCCAGCAGCTTACACATACGAGAGGGGGCTGACTATGGCTACACCTTC
TRBJ2-5,NA,TRBV7-2,TRBD1,CASRPTHTGGLTQYF,TGTGCCAGCAGGCCTACTCACACAGGGGGCCTCACCCAGTACTTC
TRBJ2-7,NA,TRBV4-1,TRBD2,CASSQDGLAGEGLDYEQYF,TGCGCCAGCAGTCAAGACGGACTAGCGGGAGAAGGTCTTGACTACGAGCAGTACTTC
TRBJ2-7,NA,TRBV10-1,NA,CASSESGTSYEQYF,TGCGCCAGCAGTGAGTCGGGGACTTCCTACGAGCAGTACTTC
TRBJ1-5,few,TRBV6-1,NA,CASSLRGRNNQPQHF,TGTGCCAGCAGCCTCAGGGGTCGGAACAATCAGCCCCAGCATTTT
TRBJ2-6,NA,TRBV30,NA,CAWTRGHITSGANVLTF,TGTGCCTGGACCCGAGGACATATCACGTCTGGGGCCAACGTCCTGACTTTC
TRBJ2-7,NA,TRBV6-5,NA,CASLGQGGEQYF,TGTGCCAGCCTTGGGCAGGGGGGCGAGCAGTACTTC
TRBJ2-7,NA,TRBV19,NA,CASSDLTYEQYF,TGTGCCAGTTCCGACTTAACCTACGAGCAGTACTTC
TRBJ2-7,NA,TRBV14,TRBD2,CASSQDGGAYEQYF,TGTGCCAGCAGCCAAGATGGGGGGGCCTACGAGCAGTACTTC
TRBJ1-5,once,TRBV28,TRBD1,CASSSMRGRPGNQPQHF,TGTGCCAGCAGTTCTATGAGGGGGCGCCCCGGCAATCAGCCCCAGCATTTT
TRBJ2-5,NA,TRBV5-1,TRBD2,CASSLRGLAGGIVGETQYF,TGCGCCAGCAGCTTGAGGGGGTTAGCGGGAGGAATTGTAGGAGAGACCCAGTACTTC